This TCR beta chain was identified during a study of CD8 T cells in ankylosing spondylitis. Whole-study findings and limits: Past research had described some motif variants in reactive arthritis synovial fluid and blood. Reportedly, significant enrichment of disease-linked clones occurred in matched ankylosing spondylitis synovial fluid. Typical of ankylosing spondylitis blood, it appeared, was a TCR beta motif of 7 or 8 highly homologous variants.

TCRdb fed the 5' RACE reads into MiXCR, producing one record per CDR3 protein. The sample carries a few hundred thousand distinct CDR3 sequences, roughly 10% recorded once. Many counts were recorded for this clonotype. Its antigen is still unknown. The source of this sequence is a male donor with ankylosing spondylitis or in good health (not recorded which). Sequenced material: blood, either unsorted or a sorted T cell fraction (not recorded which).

CDR3 DNA sequence: TGCAGCGTTGAAGTGGGCCGGGGAAGACTCTACAATGAGCAGTTCTTC. Its translation: CSVEVGRGRLYNEQFF. The chain links TRBV29-1 to TRBJ2-1; a possible D gene is TRBD2 (5 bases). The CDR3 has 16 residues. Germline V gene lookup returns CDR1 SQVTM and CDR2 ANQGSEA. Trimming shortened V by 1 base and J by 3 bases, and 16 bases separated the two germline ends.